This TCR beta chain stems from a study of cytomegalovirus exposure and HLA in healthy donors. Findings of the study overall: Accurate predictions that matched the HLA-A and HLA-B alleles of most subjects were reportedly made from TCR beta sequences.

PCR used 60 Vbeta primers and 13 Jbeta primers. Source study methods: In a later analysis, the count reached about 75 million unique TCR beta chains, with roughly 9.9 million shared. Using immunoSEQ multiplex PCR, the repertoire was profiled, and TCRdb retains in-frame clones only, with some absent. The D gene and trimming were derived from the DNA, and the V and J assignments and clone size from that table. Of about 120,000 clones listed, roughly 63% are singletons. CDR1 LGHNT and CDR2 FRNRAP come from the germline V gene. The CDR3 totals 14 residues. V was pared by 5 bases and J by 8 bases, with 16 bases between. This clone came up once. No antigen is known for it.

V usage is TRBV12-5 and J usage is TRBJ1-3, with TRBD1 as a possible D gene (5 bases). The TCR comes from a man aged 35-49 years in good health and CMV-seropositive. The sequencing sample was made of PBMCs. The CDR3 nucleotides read TGTGCTAGTGGTCGCGGGGAGTGGGGGGACACCATATATTTT. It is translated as CASGRGEWGDTIYF.